This entry concerns a single T cell receptor beta chain. CDR1 is ENHRY and CDR2 is SYGVKD in the germline V gene. This CDR3 spans 16 amino acids. V was cut by 1 base and J by 0 bases, with 10 bases left in between. This specimen belongs to a study of CD4 T cells in relation to SARS-CoV-2 and coronaviruses. TCRdb keeps only in-frame clones here, not all; method: immunoSEQ multiplex PCR. The sample comprises about 54,000 clones, under 95% of which are singletons, and 0.4% rests with the top ten. This sequence joins TRBV10-3 and TRBJ2-1; D remains ambiguous. The sequence derives from an adult with COVID-19. Sequences were obtained from naive CD4+ T cells from PBMCs. Subset noted: naive CD4+ T cells isolated by negative enrichment. DNA for the CDR3: TGTGCCATCAGTGAGTTGGGCCTGAGCTCCTACAATGAGCAGTTCTTC. Its protein is CAISELGLSSYNEQFF.